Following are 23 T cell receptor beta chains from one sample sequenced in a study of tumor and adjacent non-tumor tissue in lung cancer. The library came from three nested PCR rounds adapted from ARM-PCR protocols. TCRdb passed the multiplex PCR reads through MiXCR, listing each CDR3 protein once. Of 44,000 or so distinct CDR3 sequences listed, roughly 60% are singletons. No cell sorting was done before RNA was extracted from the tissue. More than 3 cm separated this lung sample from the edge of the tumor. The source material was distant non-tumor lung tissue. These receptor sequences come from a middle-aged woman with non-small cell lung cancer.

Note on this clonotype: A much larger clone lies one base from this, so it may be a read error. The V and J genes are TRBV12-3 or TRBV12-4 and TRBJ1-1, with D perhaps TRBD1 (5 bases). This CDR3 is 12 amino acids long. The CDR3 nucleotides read TGTACCAGCAGTTCGGGCGGGGCCGAAGCTTTCTTT. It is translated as CTSSSGGAEAFF.

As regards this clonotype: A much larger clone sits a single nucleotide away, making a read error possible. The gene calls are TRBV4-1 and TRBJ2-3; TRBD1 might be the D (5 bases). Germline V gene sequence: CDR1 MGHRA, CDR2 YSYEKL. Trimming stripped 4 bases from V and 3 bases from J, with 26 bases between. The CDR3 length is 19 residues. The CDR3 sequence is CASSPVTAGLGLGTDTQYF. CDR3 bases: TGCGCCAGCAGCCCTGTGACAGCAGGGTTAGGCCTGGGGACAGATACGCAGTATTTT.

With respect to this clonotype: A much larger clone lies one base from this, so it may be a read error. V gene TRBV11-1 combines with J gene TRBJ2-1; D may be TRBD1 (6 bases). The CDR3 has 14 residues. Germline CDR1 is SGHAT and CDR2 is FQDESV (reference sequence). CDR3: CARSLERTDNEQFF. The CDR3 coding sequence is TGTGCCAGAAGCTTAGAACGGACAGACAATGAGCAGTTCTTC.

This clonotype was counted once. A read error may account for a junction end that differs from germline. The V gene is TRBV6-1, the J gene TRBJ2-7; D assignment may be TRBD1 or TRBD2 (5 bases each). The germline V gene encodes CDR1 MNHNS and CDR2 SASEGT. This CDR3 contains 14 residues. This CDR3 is CASNLPGLAFEQYF. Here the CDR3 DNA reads TGCGCCAGCAACCTGCCGGGGCTCGCCTTCGAGCAGTACTTC.

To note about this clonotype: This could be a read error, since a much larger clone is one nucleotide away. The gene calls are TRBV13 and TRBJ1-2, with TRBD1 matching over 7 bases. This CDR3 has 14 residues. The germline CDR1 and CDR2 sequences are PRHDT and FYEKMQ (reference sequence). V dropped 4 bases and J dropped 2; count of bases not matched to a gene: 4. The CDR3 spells CASSYGQDNYGYTF. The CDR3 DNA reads TGTGCCAGCAGCTATGGACAGGACAACTATGGCTACACCTTC.

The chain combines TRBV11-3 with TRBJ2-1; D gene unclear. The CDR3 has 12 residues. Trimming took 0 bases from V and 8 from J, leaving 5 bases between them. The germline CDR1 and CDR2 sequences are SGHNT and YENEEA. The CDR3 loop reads CASSLEWDEQFF. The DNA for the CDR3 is TGTGCCAGCAGCTTAGAGTGGGATGAGCAGTTCTTC.

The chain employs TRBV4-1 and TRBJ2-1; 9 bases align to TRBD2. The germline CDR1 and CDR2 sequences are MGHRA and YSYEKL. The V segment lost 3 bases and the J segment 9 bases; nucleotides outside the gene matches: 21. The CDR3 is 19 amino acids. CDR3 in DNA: TGCGCCAGCAGCCATCCGGGAGTAGCGGGGGACCCTCTGCGGACTGAGCAGTTCTTC. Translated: CASSHPGVAGDPLRTEQFF.

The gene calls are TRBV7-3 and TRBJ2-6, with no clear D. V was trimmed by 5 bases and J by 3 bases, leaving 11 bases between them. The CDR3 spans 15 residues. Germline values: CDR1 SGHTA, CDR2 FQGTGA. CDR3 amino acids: CASSPVVDGANVLTF. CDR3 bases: TGTGCCAGCAGCCCGGTAGTTGATGGGGCCAACGTCCTGACTTTC.

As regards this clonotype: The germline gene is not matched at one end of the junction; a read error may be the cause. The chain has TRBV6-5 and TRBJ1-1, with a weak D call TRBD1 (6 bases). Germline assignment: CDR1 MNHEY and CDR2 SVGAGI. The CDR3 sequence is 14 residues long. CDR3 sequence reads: CVSSSLERDTEAFF. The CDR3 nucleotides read TGTGTCAGCAGCAGCCTGGAACGGGACACTGAGGCTTTCTTT.

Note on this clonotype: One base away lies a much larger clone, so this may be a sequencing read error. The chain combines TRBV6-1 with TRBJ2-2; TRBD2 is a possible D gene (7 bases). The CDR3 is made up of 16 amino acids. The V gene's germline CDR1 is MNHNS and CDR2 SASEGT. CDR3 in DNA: TGTGCCAGCAGTGAACGGGCGGGGGCGAACACCGGGGATCTGTTTTTT. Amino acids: CASSERAGANTGDLFF.

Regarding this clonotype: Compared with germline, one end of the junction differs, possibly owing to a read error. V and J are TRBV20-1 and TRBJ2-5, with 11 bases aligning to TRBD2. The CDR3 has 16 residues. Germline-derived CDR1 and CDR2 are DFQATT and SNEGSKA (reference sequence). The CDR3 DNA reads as TGCAGTGCTTGTCCCCGACTAGCGGGGAATGGGGAGACCCAGTGCTTC. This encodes CSACPRLAGNGETQCF.

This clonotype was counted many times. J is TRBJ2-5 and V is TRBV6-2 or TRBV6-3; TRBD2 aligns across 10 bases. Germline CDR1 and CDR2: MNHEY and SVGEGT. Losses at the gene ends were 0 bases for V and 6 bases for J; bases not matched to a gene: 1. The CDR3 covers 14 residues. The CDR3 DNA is TGTGCCAGCAGTTACTCTACTAGCGGGAAGACCCAGTACTTC. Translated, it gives CASSYSTSGKTQYF.

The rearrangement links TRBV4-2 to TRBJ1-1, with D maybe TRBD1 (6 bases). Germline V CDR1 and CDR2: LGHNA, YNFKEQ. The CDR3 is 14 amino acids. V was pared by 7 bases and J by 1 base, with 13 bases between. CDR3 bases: TGTGCCAGCAACGAACAGGGCGGGAACACTGAAGCTTTCTTT. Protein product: CASNEQGGNTEAFF.

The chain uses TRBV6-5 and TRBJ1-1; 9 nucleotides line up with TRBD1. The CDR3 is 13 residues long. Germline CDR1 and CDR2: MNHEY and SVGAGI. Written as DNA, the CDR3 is TGTGCGAGCCGGGACAGGGCAAACACTGAAGCTTTCTTT. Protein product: CASRDRANTEAFF.

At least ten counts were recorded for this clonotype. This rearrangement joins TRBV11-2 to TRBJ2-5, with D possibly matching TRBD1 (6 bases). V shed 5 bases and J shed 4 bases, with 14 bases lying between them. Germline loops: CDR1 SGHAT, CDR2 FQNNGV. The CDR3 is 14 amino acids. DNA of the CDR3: TGTGCCAGCAGCGCAGTAGCCAGGGGAGAGACCCAGTACTTC. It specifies CASSAVARGETQYF.

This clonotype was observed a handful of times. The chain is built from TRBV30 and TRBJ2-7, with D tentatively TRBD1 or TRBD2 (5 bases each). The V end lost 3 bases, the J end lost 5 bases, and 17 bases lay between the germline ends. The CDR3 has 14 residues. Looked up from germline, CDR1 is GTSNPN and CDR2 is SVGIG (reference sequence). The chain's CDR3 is CAWRGPSVLDEQYF. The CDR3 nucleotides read TGTGCCTGGAGGGGACCAAGTGTCTTGGACGAGCAGTACTTC.

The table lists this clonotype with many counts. The CDR3 nucleotides read TGCAGCGCTGACAGGGTGAATGAGCAGTTCTTC. Its translation: CSADRVNEQFF. This chain uses TRBV29-1 with TRBJ2-1; 7 bases are shared with TRBD1. Germline V gene sequence: CDR1 SQVTM, CDR2 ANQGSEA. V lost 7 bases to trimming and J lost 7 bases; unmatched junction nucleotides: 4. This CDR3 has 11 amino acids.

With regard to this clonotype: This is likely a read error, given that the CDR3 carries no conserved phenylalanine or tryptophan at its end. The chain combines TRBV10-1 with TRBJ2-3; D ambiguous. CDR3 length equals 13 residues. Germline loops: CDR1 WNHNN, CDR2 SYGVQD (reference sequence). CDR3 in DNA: TGCGCCAGCAGTGATATCAGCGCAGATATGCAGTATCTT. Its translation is CASSDISADMQYL.

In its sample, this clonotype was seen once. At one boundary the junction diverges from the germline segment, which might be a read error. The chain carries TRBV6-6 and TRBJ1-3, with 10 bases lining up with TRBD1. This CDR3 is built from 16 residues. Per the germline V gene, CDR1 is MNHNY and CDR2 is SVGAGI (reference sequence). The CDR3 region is CASNLDRGRGSNTIYF. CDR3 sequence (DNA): TGTGCTAGCAACCTCGACAGGGGGCGCGGGTCAAACACCATATATTTT.

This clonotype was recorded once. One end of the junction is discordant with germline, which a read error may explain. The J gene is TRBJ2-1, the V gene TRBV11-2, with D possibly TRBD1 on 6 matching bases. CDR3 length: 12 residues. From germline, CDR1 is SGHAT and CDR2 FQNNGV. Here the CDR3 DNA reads TGCGCCAGCAGCTTAGGGGGTGCTGAGCAGTTCTTC. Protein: CASSLGGAEQFF.

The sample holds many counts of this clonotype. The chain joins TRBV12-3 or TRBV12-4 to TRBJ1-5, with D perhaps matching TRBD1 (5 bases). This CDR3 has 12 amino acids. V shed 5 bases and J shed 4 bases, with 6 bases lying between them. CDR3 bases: TGTGCCAGCAGTCCAGGGAATCAGCCCCAGCATTTT. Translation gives CASSPGNQPQHF.

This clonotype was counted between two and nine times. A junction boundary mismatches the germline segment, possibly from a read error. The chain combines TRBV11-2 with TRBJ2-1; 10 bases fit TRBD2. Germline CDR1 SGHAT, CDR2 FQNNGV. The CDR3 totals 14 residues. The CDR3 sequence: CASNWTSGNNKHFF. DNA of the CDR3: TGTGCCAGCAACTGGACTAGCGGAAACAATAAGCATTTCTTC.

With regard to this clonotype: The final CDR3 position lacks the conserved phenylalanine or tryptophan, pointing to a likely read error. This CDR3 reads CASSEGYGGCEQYY. The CDR3 coding sequence is TGTGCCAGCAGTGAAGGTTATGGGGGCTGCGAGCAGTACTAC. This chain joins TRBV6-1 and TRBJ2-7; tentatively, D is TRBD1 (6 bases). Germline V lookup: CDR1 MNHNS, CDR2 SASEGT. The V and J ends lost 1 base and 6 bases respectively, with 13 bases between them. The CDR3 runs 14 residues.